Listed here are 30 T cell receptor beta chains from one sample, sequenced in a study of T cell repertoires in cytomegalovirus infection. Their specific antigens are unknown. One entry per CDR3 protein results from TCRdb running MiXCR on the reads. The sample records approximately 1,000,000 distinct CDR3 sequences, approximately 32% being singletons. The sequenced sample was cultured CD8+ T cells from PBMCs, obtained from culture after CMV antigen stimulation. The origin of the receptors is a human donor in good health (CMV status not recorded). Some clones in this sample may be carry-over from other donors' samples.

This clonotype showed up just a few times. The chain couples TRBV27 to TRBJ1-2; 11 positions match TRBD1. The CDR3 is 18 amino acids. Germline V gene lookup returns CDR1 MNHEY and CDR2 SMNVEV (reference sequence). V was clipped by 4 bases and J by 0 bases; unmatched bases: 10. CDR3 coding DNA: TGTGCCAGCAGTTCATCCTGGACAGGGGGCGATTCTAACTATGGCTACACCTTC. Translating gives CASSSSWTGGDSNYGYTF.

Regarding this clonotype: This may be a read error: a much more frequent sequence differs by one nucleotide. The V call is TRBV27, the J call TRBJ2-4; D not certain. V was cut by 6 bases and J by 3 bases, with 15 bases left in between. The CDR3 is made up of 15 amino acids. Germline values: CDR1 MNHEY, CDR2 SMNVEV (reference sequence). The chain's CDR3 is CASSVARYRKNIQYF. Here the CDR3 DNA reads TGTGCCAGCAGCGTTGCGAGGTACCGCAAAAACATTCAGTACTTC.

As regards this clonotype: A much more abundant neighbour one base away suggests this may be a read error. The chain recombines TRBV7-3 with TRBJ2-5; TRBD1 matches 8 bases. In germline, CDR1 is SGHTA, CDR2 FQGTGA. The junction had 7 bases not matched to a gene; V was cut back by 3 bases and J by 4 bases. This CDR3 is built from 15 residues. The CDR3 sequence is CASSLTGVEGETQYF. The CDR3 DNA is TGTGCCAGCAGCTTGACAGGGGTGGAAGGAGAGACCCAGTACTTC.

The gene calls are TRBV11-1 and TRBJ2-1; no clear D gene. The CDR3 runs 15 residues. Trimming pared 3 bases from V and 4 bases from J, leaving 13 bases between. Germline V lookup: CDR1 SGHAT, CDR2 FQDESV (reference sequence). The CDR3 bases are TGTGCCAGCAGCTTGGGCACCAACCCTTACAATGAGCAGTTCTTC. Its protein is CASSLGTNPYNEQFF. The whole variable domain, filled in from reference TRBV11-1 and TRBJ2-1, reads EAEVAQSPRYKITEKSQAVAFWCDPISGHATLYWYRQILGQGPELLVQFQDESVVDDSQLPKDRFSAERLKGVDSTLKIQPAELGDSAMYLCASSLGTNPYNEQFFGPGTRLTVL.

The sample holds many counts of this clonotype. This rearrangement joins TRBV7-6 to TRBJ2-2, with D perhaps matching TRBD2 (6 bases). Germline-derived CDR1 and CDR2 are SGHVS and FNYEAQ. The CDR3 is made up of 17 amino acids. The germline V and J ends were trimmed by 3 bases and 4 bases, with 18 bases remaining between them. The CDR3 loop is CASSFGAGSLSTGELFF. The CDR3 coding sequence is TGTGCCAGCAGCTTCGGCGCGGGGAGTTTGAGCACCGGGGAGCTGTTTTTT.

This clonotype was counted only a few times. The rearrangement uses TRBV4-1 and TRBJ1-2; 12 positions agree with TRBD1. The J segment lost 2 bases and the V segment lost 2 bases, leaving 6 bases of the junction unmatched. CDR3 length equals 17 residues. The germline V gene encodes CDR1 MGHRA and CDR2 YSYEKL. CDR3 residues: CASSQLSGTGGNYGYTF. In DNA form, the CDR3 reads TGCGCCAGCAGCCAACTGTCTGGGACAGGGGGCAACTATGGCTACACCTTC.

This clonotype has at least ten counts. J is TRBJ1-1 and V is TRBV7-8; TRBD1 might be the D (5 bases). The CDR3 has 17 amino acids. Per germline, CDR1 SGHVS and CDR2 FQNEAQ. The V gene lost 5 bases and the J gene lost 1 base, with 20 bases spanning the gap. The CDR3 nucleotides read TGTGCCAGCAGCCTACAAAAGCAGGGTACTTGGAACACTGAAGCTTTCTTT. Its protein product is CASSLQKQGTWNTEAFF.

This sequence joins TRBV6-5 and TRBJ2-2; TRBD2 aligns across 15 bases. CDR3 length: 20 residues. The V and J ends lost 3 bases and 0 bases, in that order; junction bases with no gene match: 8. Germline CDR1 reads MNHEY; CDR2 reads SVGAGI. CDR3 coding DNA: TGTGCCAGCAGTTATAAGGGGACTAGCGGGGGGCAGGCGAACACCGGGGAGCTGTTTTTT. Protein: CASSYKGTSGGQANTGELFF.

The V and J genes are TRBV5-5 and TRBJ1-1, with D possibly being TRBD1 (5 bases). This CDR3 has 15 residues. Trimming cost V 5 bases and J 0 bases, with 14 bases left between them. Per the germline V gene, CDR1 is SGHKS and CDR2 is YYEKEE (reference sequence). The CDR3 DNA is TGTGCCAGCAGTTCGGGGGAGGTTGTGAACACTGAAGCTTTCTTT. Translating gives CASSSGEVVNTEAFF. The full variable domain, completed using reference TRBV5-5 and TRBJ1-1, is DAGVTQSPTHLIKTRGQQVTLRCSPISGHKSVSWYQQVLGQGPQFIFQYYEKEERGRGNFPDRFSARQFPNYSSELNVNALLLGDSALYLCASSSGEVVNTEAFFGQGTRLTVV.

This clonotype has only a few counts. The gene calls are TRBV4-1 and TRBJ2-1, with D perhaps matching TRBD2 (7 bases). Germline V gene sequence: CDR1 MGHRA, CDR2 YSYEKL. V gave up 1 base and J gave up 4 bases, with 17 bases separating them. The CDR3 extends over 17 amino acids. In DNA, the CDR3 is TGCGCCAGCAGCCAAGGTGCGGGGGCCCACTTATACAATGAGCAGTTCTTC. It is translated as CASSQGAGAHLYNEQFF.

In its sample, this clonotype was seen once. This sequence joins TRBV7-8 and TRBJ1-6; D is ambiguous. V was trimmed by 1 base and J by 7 bases, leaving 5 bases between them. There are 13 residues in the CDR3. Germline CDR1 reads SGHVS; CDR2 reads FQNEAQ. CDR3 protein: CASSLVVNSPLHF. Written as DNA, the CDR3 is TGTGCCAGCAGCTTAGTCGTGAATTCACCCCTCCACTTT.

A note on this clonotype: A much larger clone differs by one base, so this may be a read error. The genes are TRBV11-3 and TRBJ2-1; no clear D gene. This CDR3 is built from 16 residues. CDR1 and CDR2 from the germline V gene are SGHNT and YENEEA. CDR3 bases: TGTGTCAGCAGCTTAGAATCCGGAGACGTCTACAATGAGCAGTTCTTC. Translating gives CVSSLESGDVYNEQFF.

This clonotype was detected many times. The chain links TRBV20-1 to TRBJ1-3, with D possibly TRBD1 on 5 matching bases. Trimming left V 3 bases short and J 4 bases short, with 13 bases between. CDR3 length: 14 residues. Germline-derived CDR1 and CDR2 are DFQATT and SNEGSKA (reference sequence). The CDR3 DNA is TGCAGTGCTAGCTCGGGACTCTACGGAAACACCATATATTTT. Translated: CSASSGLYGNTIYF.

This clonotype appeared many times. The V gene is TRBV2, the J gene TRBJ1-5; D might be TRBD1 (6 bases). The CDR3 has 12 amino acids. Trimming took 7 bases from V and 2 from J, leaving 6 bases between them. Germline assignment: CDR1 SNHLY and CDR2 FYNNEI. The CDR3 nucleotides read TGTGCCAGCACAGGGGGCAATCAGCCCCAGCATTTT. The encoded protein is CASTGGNQPQHF.

The chain combines TRBV7-9 with TRBJ1-1; D may be TRBD1 (6 bases). The CDR3 has 15 residues. Trimming pared 1 base from V and 5 bases from J, leaving 14 bases between. The germline CDR1 and CDR2 sequences are SEHNR and FQNEAQ (reference sequence). CDR3: CASSLDGGSGTEAFF. In nucleotides, the CDR3 is TGTGCCAGCAGCTTAGATGGGGGCTCTGGGACTGAAGCTTTCTTT.

This clonotype showed up many times. The chain carries TRBV7-2 and TRBJ2-3, with 9 bases that match TRBD2. V gave up 4 bases and J gave up 0 bases; unmatched junction bases: 14. There are 19 residues in the CDR3. In germline, CDR1 is SGHTA, CDR2 FQGNSA. Here the CDR3 DNA reads TGTGCCAGCAGCTCCTTAGCGGGGGCCGAGCTACATAGCACAGATACGCAGTATTTT. It specifies CASSSLAGAELHSTDTQYF.

The rearrangement uses TRBV12-3 or TRBV12-4 and TRBJ1-6, with D perhaps TRBD1 (5 bases). Trimming took off 1 base at V and 9 bases at J, with 10 bases between the two ends. This CDR3 contains 14 residues. The CDR3 coding sequence is TGTGCCAGCAGTTTAGTAGGGGAGGGTTCACCCCTCCACTTT. Residues: CASSLVGEGSPLHF.

This clonotype was seen many times. CDR3 sequence reads: CAISDRRAGAQDTQYF. The CDR3 DNA follows: TGTGCCATCAGTGACCGGCGGGCGGGGGCTCAAGATACGCAGTATTTT. This chain links TRBV10-3 with TRBJ2-3; D may be TRBD2 (7 bases). Germline V lookup: CDR1 ENHRY, CDR2 SYGVKD. V was pared by 3 bases and J by 5 bases, with 18 bases between. This CDR3 contains 16 residues.

Notes on this clonotype: A much bigger clone sits one base away, suggesting this may be a read error. This rearrangement joins TRBV7-2 to TRBJ2-2; D may be TRBD2 (6 bases). Germline loops: CDR1 SGHTA, CDR2 FQGNSA. The V end was cut by 5 bases, the J end by 0 bases, with 13 bases between. CDR3 length: 16 amino acids. The CDR3 DNA reads TGTGCCAGCAGCCCCTTTGCGGGGACGAACACCGGGGAGCTGTTTTTT. Translated, it gives CASSPFAGTNTGELFF.

The chain is built from TRBV7-9 and TRBJ1-2; D is ambiguous. Germline-derived CDR1 and CDR2 are SEHNR and FQNEAQ (reference sequence). This CDR3 is 13 amino acids long. Trimming took off 3 bases at V and 3 bases at J, with 8 bases between the two ends. The CDR3 loop reads CASSFPGYYGYTF. Written as DNA, the CDR3 is TGTGCCAGCAGCTTCCCGGGTTACTATGGCTACACCTTC. The complete variable domain, with remaining parts taken from reference TRBV7-9 and TRBJ1-2, reads DTGVSQNPRHKITKRGQNVTFRCDPISEHNRLYWYRQTLGQGPEFLTYFQNEAQLEKSRLLSDRFSAERPKGSFSTLEIQRTEQGDSAMYLCASSFPGYYGYTFGSGTRLTVV.

The chain joins TRBV19 to TRBJ2-1; D not certain. The V gene lost 1 base and the J gene lost 1 base, with 11 bases spanning the gap. Germline lookup yields CDR1 LNHDA and CDR2 SQIVND (reference sequence). The CDR3 has 16 residues. CDR3 nucleotides: TGTGCCAGTAGTATAGTTCAACGGCCTTCCTACAATGAGCAGTTCTTC. This gives the protein CASSIVQRPSYNEQFF.

V gene TRBV12-3 or TRBV12-4 combines with J gene TRBJ2-7; TRBD1 matches 10 bases. The CDR3 is 14 amino acids. V trimming: 5 bases; J trimming: 6 bases; junction bases outside the gene matches: 7. The CDR3 nucleotides read TGTGCCAGCAGTCCCCTCGGGACAGGGGTCGAGCAGTACTTC. It codes for CASSPLGTGVEQYF.

This clonotype was seen at least ten times. The rearrangement joins TRBV6-1 to TRBJ1-1; D uncertain. The length of the CDR3 is 15 residues. In germline, CDR1 is MNHNS, CDR2 SASEGT. The V end lost 2 bases, the J end lost 1 base, and 11 bases lay between the germline ends. Here the CDR3 DNA reads TGTGCCAGCAGTGAATTGGCAGCCTGGAACACTGAAGCTTTCTTT. Residues: CASSELAAWNTEAFF.

This chain links TRBV10-2 with TRBJ2-1; D remains ambiguous. Germline V gene lookup returns CDR1 WSHSY and CDR2 SAAADI. V was shortened by 0 bases and J by 7 bases, with 10 bases between the two germline ends. This CDR3 has 14 residues. CDR3 protein: CASSESTLGNEQFF. In DNA, the CDR3 is TGCGCCAGCAGTGAGTCGACCCTTGGGAATGAGCAGTTCTTC.

This chain links TRBV9 with TRBJ2-1, with 14 bases that match TRBD2. Germline-derived CDR1 and CDR2 are SGDLS and YYNGEE. The length of the CDR3 is 16 residues. V lost 0 bases to trimming and J lost 6 bases; unmatched junction nucleotides: 2. CDR3 amino acids: CASSVEGTSGGNEQFF. CDR3 nucleotides: TGTGCCAGCAGCGTAGAAGGGACTAGCGGGGGCAATGAGCAGTTCTTC.

This clonotype showed up just a few times. The chain links TRBV6-5 to TRBJ1-1; 9 bases map to TRBD1. Trimming at V came to 0 bases and at J to 5 bases, leaving 7 bases not matched to a gene. CDR1 and CDR2 (germline): MNHEY, SVGAGI. CDR3 length equals 16 residues. The DNA for the CDR3 is TGTGCCAGCAGTTACTCCGGGACAGGGAGGGGGACTGAAGCTTTCTTT. Translated, it gives CASSYSGTGRGTEAFF.

The sample holds a few counts of this clonotype. Mismatch with germline at one junction end may stem from a read error. The rearrangement links TRBV7-7 to TRBJ1-3, with D tentatively TRBD1 (5 bases). CDR1 and CDR2 (germline): SSHAT, FNYEAQ (reference sequence). The CDR3 spans 14 residues. The CDR3 bases are TGTGCTAGCAGCCAGGGATCACCCGGAAACACCATATATTTT. This encodes CASSQGSPGNTIYF.

There are a few counts of this clonotype. The rearrangement joins TRBV12-5 to TRBJ2-1; possibly TRBD2 for D (5 bases). V was trimmed by 3 bases and J by 4 bases, leaving 16 bases between them. CDR1 and CDR2 from the germline V gene are LGHNT and FRNRAP. CDR3 length equals 16 residues. CDR3 nucleotide sequence: TGTGCTAGTGGTTTTAGTACCGGACTTTCGTACAATGAGCAGTTCTTC. Protein sequence: CASGFSTGLSYNEQFF.

This chain uses TRBV12-5 with TRBJ1-2; TRBD1 is a possible D gene (6 bases). V was clipped by 5 bases and J by 4 bases, with 14 bases between them. Looked up from germline, CDR1 is LGHNT and CDR2 is FRNRAP. The CDR3 consists of 14 residues. Here the CDR3 DNA reads TGTGCTAGTGGTCTCGACAGGAGCCTCTATGGCTACACCTTC. Encoded protein: CASGLDRSLYGYTF.

V is TRBV14 and J is TRBJ1-2, with D uncertain. Germline CDR1 SGHDN, CDR2 FVKESK. The CDR3 runs to 15 residues. Trimming removed 4 bases at V and 4 bases at J, with 16 bases between. The CDR3: CASSLTFSTSYGYTF. The CDR3 DNA follows: TGTGCCAGCAGCCTTACGTTCTCCACATCCTATGGCTACACCTTC. The variable domain in full, with the rest retrieved from reference TRBV14 and TRBJ1-2, is EAGVTQFPSHSVIEKGQTVTLRCDPISGHDNLYWYRRVMGKEIKFLLHFVKESKQDESGMPNNRFLAERTGGTYSTLKVQPAELEDSGVYFCASSLTFSTSYGYTFGSGTRLTVV.